This TCR beta chain was captured in a study of shared clonotypes between healthy human individuals. This CDR3 has 18 residues. J gave up 2 bases and V 0 bases, and 10 bases lay outside the gene matches. Germline assignment: CDR1 SGHRS and CDR2 YFSETQ. The method was immunoSEQ multiplex PCR; TCRdb's version includes in-frame clones alone and lacks a portion of them. Among fewer than 1 million clones listed, about 96% were seen once. The study's findings and limits: Represented diversity (both genetic and exposure-history) was limited by the small number of donors.

Naive-designated CD8 cells lacked CD45RO, were positively enriched for CCR7, and omitted terminally differentiated effector memory CD45RA+ cells. Points on this clone: Its matching antigen is unknown.

The chain has TRBV5-1 and TRBJ2-3; 9 bases fit TRBD2. The receptor was isolated from a man aged 25 to 45 in good health. The specimen sequenced was naive CD8+ T cells sorted from blood. The CDR3 protein is CASSLGFIAGETTDTQYF. Here the CDR3 DNA reads TGCGCCAGCAGCTTGGGCTTCATAGCGGGAGAGACCACAGATACGCAGTATTTT.